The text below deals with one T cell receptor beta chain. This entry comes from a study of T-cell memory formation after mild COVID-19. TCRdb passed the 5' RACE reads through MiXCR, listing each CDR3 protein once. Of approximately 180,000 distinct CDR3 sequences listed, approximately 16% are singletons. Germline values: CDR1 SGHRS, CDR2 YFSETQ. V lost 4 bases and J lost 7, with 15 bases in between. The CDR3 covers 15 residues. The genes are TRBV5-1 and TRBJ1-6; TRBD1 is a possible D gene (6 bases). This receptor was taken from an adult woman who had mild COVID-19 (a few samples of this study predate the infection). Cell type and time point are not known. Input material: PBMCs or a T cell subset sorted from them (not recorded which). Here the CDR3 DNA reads TGCGCCAGCAGCGCCGCACAGGGTTCCAATTCACCCCTCCACTTT. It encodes CASSAAQGSNSPLHF.